This T cell receptor beta chain is from a study of blood T cell repertoires in COVID-19. At the level of the study: The United States, Italy and Spain supplied acute and convalescent COVID-19 samples.

The germline CDR1 and CDR2 sequences are LGHDT and YNNKEL (reference sequence). The CDR3 is 15 amino acids. V was shortened by 4 bases and J by 2 bases, with 15 bases between the two germline ends. The table came from immunoSEQ multiplex PCR; TCRdb's copy has only in-frame clones and leaves some out. The sample contains 110,000 or so clones, approximately 89% of which appear only once. The rearrangement joins TRBV3-1 (or the pseudogene TRBV3-2) to TRBJ2-7; perhaps TRBD1 as D (6 bases). The material sequenced was peripheral blood. The sequence was collected from a woman aged 60-75 years with COVID-19, enrolled during active disease. The CDR3 protein is CASSLGHYLPYEQYF. The CDR3 nucleotides are TGTGCCAGCAGCCTGGGACACTACCTCCCCTACGAGCAGTACTTC.